A selection of T cell receptor beta chains follows, all from one sample in a study of breast tumors, draining lymph nodes, adjacent tissues. A single record per CDR3 protein comes from TCRdb applying MiXCR to the multiplex PCR reads. The sample contains about 270,000 distinct CDR3 sequences, roughly 30% of which appear only once. Sequencing was done on a sample of axillary lymph node tissue. The source of these receptors is a female donor with breast cancer. Some clones in this sample may be carry-over from other donors' samples. Each CDR3 is given with its conserved first and last residue. The order of the fields is clone size, V gene, D gene, J gene, CDR3 DNA, CDR3 protein. The D gene is left open where the match is weak. Expanded clones get a size class; other rows say once, few or many, or leave the size out.

size: many; V: TRBV7-8; D: NA; J: TRBJ2-1; DNA: TGTGCCAGCAGGGCGCGGGTGCCCGGACTCTCCAGGGAGCAGTTCTTC; CDR3: CASRARVPGLSREQFF
size: NA; V: TRBV6-4; D: TRBD2; J: TRBJ2-1; DNA: TGTGCCAGCAGTCAAGGGACTAGCGGGAGAGGTGAGCAGTTCTTC; CDR3: CASSQGTSGRGEQFF
size: few; V: TRBV30; D: NA; J: TRBJ2-7; DNA: TGTGCCTGGAGTATAAGGGGAGGTTACGAGCAGTACTTC; CDR3: CAWSIRGGYEQYF
size: NA; V: TRBV20-1; D: NA; J: TRBJ1-4; DNA: TGCAGTGCTGGAGCATCTCGGGGAAGTGAAAAACTGTTTTTT; CDR3: CSAGASRGSEKLFF
size: many; V: TRBV5-6; D: TRBD2; J: TRBJ2-7; DNA: TGTGCCAGCAGCTTGGGGCCAGCGGGAGTCTACGAGCAGTACTTC; CDR3: CASSLGPAGVYEQYF
size: few; V: TRBV28; D: NA; J: TRBJ2-3; DNA: TGTGCCAGCAGTTTATGGCCTAGCGATAGCACAGATACGCAGTATTTT; CDR3: CASSLWPSDSTDTQYF
size: NA; V: TRBV9; D: NA; J: TRBJ2-5; DNA: TGTGCCAGCAGCGTAGACGAGGGAGTAGAGACCCAGTACTTC; CDR3: CASSVDEGVETQYF
size: many; V: TRBV7-9; D: TRBD1; J: TRBJ2-2; DNA: TGTGCCAGCAGCCTCGGACGAGGGGCCGGGACAGGGGTTCACGGGGAGCTGTTTTTT; CDR3: CASSLGRGAGTGVHGELFF
size: many; V: TRBV20-1; D: TRBD2; J: TRBJ2-7; DNA: TGCAGTGCTAGAGATAATCCGGGACTAGCGGGAGGTTGGGGTCCTATGGGGCAGTACTTC; CDR3: CSARDNPGLAGGWGPMGQYF
size: many; V: TRBV5-6; D: NA; J: TRBJ1-2; DNA: TGTGCCAGCAGCTATGTCCTCTTAGATGGCTACACCTTC; CDR3: CASSYVLLDGYTF
size: NA; V: TRBV5-1; D: NA; J: TRBJ1-4; DNA: TGCGCCAGCAGCCAAGTTATTAATGAAAACCTGTTTTTT; CDR3: CASSQVINENLFF
size: NA; V: TRBV29-1; D: NA; J: TRBJ1-1; DNA: TGCAGCGCCACTCGGATTGCGGACACTGAAGCTTTCTTT; CDR3: CSATRIADTEAFF
size: many; V: TRBV20-1; D: NA; J: TRBJ2-5; DNA: TGCAGTGCTGTCGCCAGGCCTCAAGAGACCCAGTACTTC; CDR3: CSAVARPQETQYF
size: many; V: TRBV7-8; D: NA; J: TRBJ2-7; DNA: TGTGCCAGCAGCTCGGACTCCGTCCCAACCGAGCAGTACTTC; CDR3: CASSSDSVPTEQYF
size: NA; V: TRBV20-1; D: NA; J: TRBJ2-1; DNA: TGCAGTGCCGACCTCAATGAGCAGTTCTTC; CDR3: CSADLNEQFF
size: NA; V: TRBV7-3; D: NA; J: TRBJ1-6; DNA: TGTGCCAGCAGCTTATCGGGGACCTCCTATAATTCACCCCTCCACTTT; CDR3: CASSLSGTSYNSPLHF
size: NA; V: TRBV2; D: NA; J: TRBJ2-7; DNA: TGTGCCACCTCGGGCTCCTACGAGCAGTACTTC; CDR3: CATSGSYEQYF
size: NA; V: TRBV5-1; D: NA; J: TRBJ2-5; DNA: TGCGCCAGCAGCTTGGAAGACACGTACCACGAGACCCAGTACTTC; CDR3: CASSLEDTYHETQYF
size: many; V: TRBV20-1; D: NA; J: TRBJ1-2; DNA: TGCAGTGCCCCCGATGGCGGCTACACCTTC; CDR3: CSAPDGGYTF
size: few; V: TRBV6-2/TRBV6-3; D: NA; J: TRBJ2-3; DNA: TGTGCCAGCAGCCCCGGGACCTACACAGATACGCAGTATTTT; CDR3: CASSPGTYTDTQYF
size: many; V: TRBV10-3; D: NA; J: TRBJ2-7; DNA: TGTGCCATCGGGCTTGAGGCAGGATTATACGAGCAGTACTTC; CDR3: CAIGLEAGLYEQYF
size: few; V: TRBV7-9; D: NA; J: TRBJ1-5; DNA: TGTGCCAGCTCATCTACCCCAGGGGAGGTGGGCAATCAGCCCCAGCATTTT; CDR3: CASSSTPGEVGNQPQHF
size: few; V: TRBV7-9; D: NA; J: TRBJ2-4; DNA: TGTGCCAGCAGCTTAGTGGGTGGGGCCAAAAACATTCAGCACTTC; CDR3: CASSLVGGAKNIQHF
size: many; V: TRBV7-3; D: TRBD2; J: TRBJ2-1; DNA: TGTGCCAGCAGCTCCCCTAGCGGAGGTGACGTTGAGCAGTTCTTC; CDR3: CASSSPSGGDVEQFF
size: many; V: TRBV24-1; D: NA; J: TRBJ1-5; DNA: TGTGCCACCAGCGTAGGAGGGTTTGGCAATCAGCCCCAGCATTTT; CDR3: CATSVGGFGNQPQHF
size: many; V: TRBV20-1; D: TRBD2; J: TRBJ2-6; DNA: TGCAGTGCTAGAGATCGGAGGACTAGCGGGAGCAACTTCTCTGGGGCCAACGTCCTGACTTTC; CDR3: CSARDRRTSGSNFSGANVLTF
size: NA; V: TRBV5-4; D: NA; J: TRBJ2-6; DNA: TGTGCCAGCAGCATGGGGACTACTTTC; CDR3: CASSMGTTF
size: few; V: TRBV20-1; D: TRBD1; J: TRBJ1-1; DNA: TGCAGTGCTTCGGACAGGGTAGCTGGGGCTTTCTTT; CDR3: CSASDRVAGAFF
size: many; V: TRBV12-3/TRBV12-4; D: NA; J: TRBJ1-5; DNA: TGTGCCAGCAGCTTGGGGGACCCTATCAATCAGCCCCAGCATTTT; CDR3: CASSLGDPINQPQHF
size: few; V: TRBV6-2/TRBV6-3; D: NA; J: TRBJ2-3; DNA: TGTGCCAGCAGCATTTTAGATGGTCGTACAGATACGCAGTATTTT; CDR3: CASSILDGRTDTQYF
size: NA; V: TRBV27; D: NA; J: TRBJ2-7; DNA: TGTGCCAGCAGTTTTCGCGCAGGCTCCTACGAGCAGTACTTC; CDR3: CASSFRAGSYEQYF
size: many; V: TRBV7-3; D: NA; J: TRBJ1-2; DNA: TGTGCCAGCAGCACTCCCCCCAACACGGGAGACTATGGCTACACCTTC; CDR3: CASSTPPNTGDYGYTF
size: many; V: TRBV10-1; D: NA; J: TRBJ2-1; DNA: TGCGCCAGCAGTGAGTATTCGTACAATGAGCAGTTCTTC; CDR3: CASSEYSYNEQFF
size: many; V: TRBV29-1; D: TRBD1; J: TRBJ1-4; DNA: TGCAGCGCCGGAGTAGGGGGCGACCAACTGTTTTTT; CDR3: CSAGVGGDQLFF
size: many; V: TRBV20-1; D: TRBD1; J: TRBJ2-7; DNA: TGCAGTGCGGGACAGATCTACGAGCAGTACTTC; CDR3: CSAGQIYEQYF
size: many; V: TRBV7-3; D: NA; J: TRBJ2-5; DNA: TGTGCCAGCAGCTTGGACGGAAAAGAGACCCAGTACTTC; CDR3: CASSLDGKETQYF
size: NA; V: TRBV9; D: NA; J: TRBJ1-1; DNA: TGTGCCAGCAGCACGGGAGGCCTATTTAACACTGAAGCTTCCTTT; CDR3: CASSTGGLFNTEASF
size: few; V: TRBV27; D: TRBD2; J: TRBJ2-1; DNA: TGTGCCAGCAACAGACTAGCGGGAGGGTACAATGAGCAGTTCTTC; CDR3: CASNRLAGGYNEQFF
size: few; V: TRBV6-1; D: TRBD2; J: TRBJ2-1; DNA: TGTGCCAGCAGTGTGACTAGCGGGAGCGGCAATGAGCAGTTCTTC; CDR3: CASSVTSGSGNEQFF
size: NA; V: TRBV24-1; D: NA; J: TRBJ2-6; DNA: TGTGCCACCAGTGATCCAGGACAGGGGGCCAACGTCCTGACTTTC; CDR3: CATSDPGQGANVLTF
size: many; V: TRBV5-6; D: TRBD2; J: TRBJ2-3; DNA: TGTGCCAGCAGCTCGAATAGCGGGAAAGATACGCAGTATTTT; CDR3: CASSSNSGKDTQYF
size: many; V: TRBV11-3; D: TRBD1; J: TRBJ2-7; DNA: TGTGCCAGCAGCTTAAGTACCAGGGGGTACGAGCAGTACTTC; CDR3: CASSLSTRGYEQYF